The T cell receptor beta chain under discussion was sequenced for a study of blood T cell repertoires in COVID-19. In the study overall: The study drew acute and convalescent COVID-19 samples from the United States, Italy and Spain. T cells, B-cell-depleted T cells, or PBMCs supplied cDNA or gDNA.

In the original workflow: Scientists estimated how many nucleated cells there were by amplifying reference gene primers. Clones were read by immunoSEQ multiplex PCR, and TCRdb kept only the in-frame ones, dropping some. V and J calls plus clone size are reproduced from that table; the DNA served to infer D and trimming. The data hold around 190,000 clones, with around 80% observed a single time. The length of the CDR3 is 17 residues. Trimming pared 6 bases from V and 2 bases from J, leaving 19 bases between. Germline V gene sequence: CDR1 LGHNA, CDR2 YNFKEQ. Sequenced: peripheral blood. The clonotype comes from a human donor in a cohort sampled during active COVID-19. The chain combines TRBV4-2 with TRBJ2-2, with a tentative D call TRBD2 (6 bases). In DNA, the CDR3 is TGTGCCAGCAGTCACAAGGAGGGAAGTATCAACACCGGGGAGCTGTTTTTT. It yields the protein CASSHKEGSINTGELFF.